Reported below is one TCR beta chain. The sample comes from a study of T-cell reconstitution after alpha-beta-depleted transplantation in children. Per germline, CDR1 SGHTA and CDR2 FQGNSA. The V and J ends lost 4 bases and 2 bases respectively, with 11 bases between them. CDR3 length equals 14 residues. For TCRbeta, the library was prepared with unique molecular identifiers. TCRdb reanalysed the PCR reads using MiXCR and keeps one entry per CDR3 protein. The sample has about 610,000 distinct CDR3 sequences, about 10% seen once; the top ten hold less than 5%. This chain connects TRBV7-2 to TRBJ1-2; D gene ambiguous. Sample: PBMCs from the stem cell graft donor, taken from the stem cell graft. This TCR derives from a human donor who donated a stem cell graft to a child with acute myeloid leukemia. The CDR3 nucleotides read TGTGCCAGCAGCTCCTCTTCGGGCAACTATGGCTACACCTTC. Its translation is CASSSSSGNYGYTF.